Below, one T cell receptor beta chain is given with its context. MiXCR, applied by TCRdb to the PCR reads, yields one record per CDR3 protein. The sample consists of 11,000 to 15,000 distinct CDR3 sequences, 46% of them appearing once. The CDR3 has 15 amino acids. CDR1 is SGHTA, CDR2 FQGNSA, per germline. The sample belongs to a study of tumor-infiltrating lymphocytes in oesophageal squamous cell carcinoma. The rearrangement uses TRBV7-2 and TRBJ2-5; possibly TRBD1 for D (6 bases). The assigned J gene may be wrong: the sequence end matches TRBJ2-7 better. Sequences were obtained from blood. The TCR was taken from a male donor with esophageal squamous cell carcinoma. The CDR3: CASSSTGSSSYEQYF. The CDR3 DNA follows: TGTGCCAGCAGCTCTACAGGGTCTAGCTCCTACGAGCAGTACTTC.